The 8 T cell receptor beta chains reported below all come from one sample, sequenced in a study of low-dose radiotherapy and immunotherapy resistance in tumors. Specified time point: after trial treatment. Regarding treatment: LDRT plus nivolumab, ipilimumab, low-dose cyclophosphamide and aspirin (RACIN trial). Both TCRalpha and TCRbeta chains were reverse transcribed with V-gene-specific primers. TCR amplification involved 20 PCR cycles with a constant-region primer and V-primer adapter. TCRdb fed the reads into MiXCR, producing one record per CDR3 protein. The sample gives around 100,000 distinct CDR3 sequences, less than 25% of which show up once; approximately 4% is in the top ten. Sequencing was performed on PBMCs, taken after low-dose radiotherapy plus immunotherapy. Receptors were obtained from a male donor with prostate cancer.

This clonotype came up a few times. This may be a read error: a much more frequent sequence differs by one nucleotide. V is TRBV29-1 and J is TRBJ2-3, with D perhaps being TRBD1 or TRBD2 (5 bases each). The CDR3 has 14 amino acids. Germline V CDR1 and CDR2: SQVTM, ANQGSEA. As DNA, the CDR3 is TGCAGCGTTGAGAAGGGGACCAGCACAGATGCGCAGTATTTT. Translation gives CSVEKGTSTDAQYF.

Only a few counts were recorded for this clonotype. The chain couples TRBV18 to TRBJ2-3, with TRBD2 matching 10 bases. The germline V gene encodes CDR1 KGHSH and CDR2 LQKENI. The ends lost 3 bases at V and 4 bases at J; junction bases unmatched: 4. The CDR3 consists of 15 residues. The CDR3 protein is CASSPSGGTPDTQYF. Written as DNA, the CDR3 is TGTGCCAGCTCACCTAGCGGGGGGACGCCAGATACGCAGTATTTT.

This clonotype was picked up many times. The genes are TRBV18 and TRBJ1-1; no definite D call. Looked up from germline, CDR1 is KGHSH and CDR2 is LQKENI. The CDR3 sequence is 17 residues long. V lost 4 bases, J lost 0 bases, and 18 bases lay in between. The DNA of the CDR3 is TGTGCCAGCTCACTAACCCGGGATACAGACCTGAACACTGAAGCTTTCTTT. Protein: CASSLTRDTDLNTEAFF. Variable domain in full (rest from reference TRBV18 and TRBJ1-1): NAGVMQNPRHLVRRRGQEARLRCSPMKGHSHVYWYRQLPEEGLKFMVYLQKENIIDESGMPKERFSAEFPKEGPSILRIQQVVRGDSAAYFCASSLTRDTDLNTEAFFGQGTRLTVV.

The CDR3 DNA is TGTGCCAGCAGCAAGAGGGAGCTAGCGGGGAGCACCGGGGAGCTGTTTTTT. As protein: CASSKRELAGSTGELFF. The chain has TRBV9 and TRBJ2-2; 9 bases line up with TRBD2. CDR1 is SGDLS and CDR2 is YYNGEE in the germline V gene. The V and J ends lost 4 bases and 4 bases, in that order; junction bases with no gene match: 11. CDR3 length equals 17 residues.

This clonotype has at least ten counts. V usage is TRBV20-1 and J usage is TRBJ2-7, with 7 bases fitting TRBD1. The V and J ends lost 6 bases and 3 bases, in that order; junction bases with no gene match: 11. CDR1 is DFQATT, CDR2 SNEGSKA, per germline (reference sequence). The CDR3 covers 14 residues. The DNA of the CDR3 is TGCAGTGCCGAATCCACGGGACAGATCTACGAGCAGTACTTC. It translates to CSAESTGQIYEQYF.

Worth noting for this clonotype: This likely reflects a read error, since a far larger clone is one base away. The chain is built from TRBV7-3 and TRBJ2-7; D is possibly TRBD2 (7 bases). The CDR3 is 17 amino acids. V lost 5 bases, J lost 7 bases, and 27 bases lay in between. CDR1 and CDR2 from the germline V gene are SGHTA and FQGTGA. CDR3 DNA sequence: TGTGCCAGCAGCGTCAGAGGGGGGGCCCGCCTTAACAATGAGCAGTACTTC. Amino acid sequence: CASSVRGGARLNNEQYF.

The CDR3 DNA reads as TGTGCCAGTAGTCCGTATGTTACAGGGGGGCAGCCCCAGCATTTT. It encodes CASSPYVTGGQPQHF. The genes are TRBV19 and TRBJ1-5; TRBD1 aligns across 8 bases. The CDR3 loop spans 15 amino acids. CDR1 is LNHDA, CDR2 SQIVND, per germline (reference sequence). Trimming at V came to 5 bases and at J to 7 bases, leaving 10 bases not matched to a gene. Variable domain in full (rest from reference TRBV19 and TRBJ1-5): DGGITQSPKYLFRKEGQNVTLSCEQNLNHDAMYWYRQDPGQGLRLIYYSQIVNDFQKGDIAEGYSVSREKKESFPLTVTSAQKNPTAFYLCASSPYVTGGQPQHFGDGTRLSIL.

This clonotype has ten or more counts. This chain connects TRBV20-1 to TRBJ2-2; D is uncertain. Germline lookup yields CDR1 DFQATT and CDR2 SNEGSKA (reference sequence). The CDR3 has 13 residues. With 1 base removed from V and 6 bases from J, the gap between germline ends came to 9 bases. The CDR3 DNA reads as TGCAGTGCTAGAGTTTTGGAGTCCGGGGAGCTGTTTTTT. Translation gives CSARVLESGELFF.